These 9 T cell receptor beta chains were sequenced from one sample in a study of PD-1 blockade in classical Hodgkin lymphoma. The assay was immunoSEQ multiplex PCR, and TCRdb's table has in-frame clones only and misses some. The top ten clones hold around 17% of a sample with roughly 100,000 clones, around 90% of them seen once. Stated time point: cycle 4 day 1 (C4D1), after 6 weeks of nivolumab. Each patient relapsed following autologous stem cell transplantation, and prior brentuximab vedotin exposure differed. Sequencing was performed on peripheral blood mononuclear cells (PBMCs), taken before the fourth cycle of nivolumab. The receptors come from a human donor with classical Hodgkin lymphoma.

This chain connects TRBV10-3 to TRBJ2-3; D perhaps matches TRBD2 (5 bases). Germline V gene lookup returns CDR1 ENHRY and CDR2 SYGVKD. V lost 5 bases and J lost 2, with 11 bases in between. The CDR3 consists of 14 residues. CDR3 DNA: TGTGCCATCAGTCAAACGGGAAACACAGATACGCAGTATTTT. It is translated as CAISQTGNTDTQYF.

V gene TRBV18 combines with J gene TRBJ2-2, with D possibly called TRBD1 or TRBD2 (5 bases each). V was pared by 4 bases and J by 1 base, with 13 bases between. The CDR3 length is 16 residues. Germline values: CDR1 KGHSH, CDR2 LQKENI. The CDR3 is CASSHTGTKNTGELFF. DNA for the CDR3: TGTGCCAGCTCACATACCGGGACGAAGAACACCGGGGAGCTGTTTTTT.

In its sample, this clone was seen a few times. The J gene is TRBJ1-2, the V gene TRBV7-9; D not certain. Germline CDR1 reads SEHNR; CDR2 reads FQNEAQ (reference sequence). The V and J ends lost 3 bases and 4 bases respectively, with 12 bases between them. The CDR3 length is 14 residues. This CDR3 is CASSLAEQGYGYTF. DNA for the CDR3: TGTGCCAGCAGCTTGGCGGAACAAGGCTATGGCTACACCTTC.

This rearrangement joins TRBV15 to TRBJ2-5; D unclear. The germline gives CDR1 LNHNV, CDR2 YYDKDF (reference sequence). This CDR3 has 13 amino acids. Between the trimmed V and J ends, which lost 0 bases and 5 bases, there was a span of 7 bases. The CDR3, as DNA: TGTGCCACCAGCAGAGATAGCCGGGAGACCCAGTACTTC. Translation gives CATSRDSRETQYF. Full variable domain (rest looked up from reference TRBV15 and TRBJ2-5): DAMVIQNPRYQVTQFGKPVTLSCSQTLNHNVMYWYQQKSSQAPKLLFHYYDKDFNNEADTPDNFQSRRPNTSFCFLDIRSPGLGDTAMYLCATSRDSRETQYFGPGTRLLVL.

The chain joins TRBV4-1 to TRBJ2-3, with 11 bases aligning to TRBD2. J gave up 4 bases and V 4 bases, and 10 bases lay outside the gene matches. CDR1 and CDR2 (germline): MGHRA, YSYEKL. The CDR3 length is 17 residues. The CDR3 nucleotides are TGCGCCAGCAGCCTCGTGCTAGCGGGAGGTAACCCAGATACGCAGTATTTT. Translated: CASSLVLAGGNPDTQYF.

The J gene is TRBJ1-5, the V gene TRBV21-1. TRBV21-1 corresponds to a pseudogene. This CDR3 is built from 16 residues. As DNA, the CDR3 is TGTGCCAGCAGCAAAGCGCTTTCAGAGGGCAATCAGCCCCAGCATTTT. Its protein product is CASSKALSEGNQPQHF.

This clone appeared a single time. The genes are TRBV7-2 and TRBJ1-1, with D uncertain. CDR1 and CDR2 from the germline V gene are SGHTA and FQGNSA. Trimming removed 1 base at V and 10 bases at J, with 10 bases between. This CDR3 has 12 residues. The CDR3, as DNA: TGTGCCAGCAGCTTAGGCGGGGTGGCAGCTTTCTTT. Protein: CASSLGGVAAFF.

The chain joins TRBV6-5 to TRBJ2-1, with 8 nucleotides matching TRBD1. The J segment lost 8 bases and the V segment lost 6 bases, leaving 12 bases of the junction unmatched. The CDR3 contains 15 residues. The V gene's germline CDR1 is MNHEY and CDR2 SVGAGI. In nucleotides, the CDR3 is TGTGCCAGCAGGCAAGGACAGGGCGGAAGATATGAGCAGTTCTTC. It yields the protein CASRQGQGGRYEQFF.

The CDR3 DNA reads as TGTGCCTGGGCCCCCGGCGGGAGGGCCGTGCAGTACTTC. Translation: CAWAPGGRAVQYF. V and J are TRBV30 and TRBJ2-7; 9 nucleotides agree with TRBD2. The length of the CDR3 is 13 residues. V lost 5 bases, J lost 9 bases, and 11 bases stayed unmatched. Germline CDR1 and CDR2: GTSNPN and SVGIG (reference sequence).